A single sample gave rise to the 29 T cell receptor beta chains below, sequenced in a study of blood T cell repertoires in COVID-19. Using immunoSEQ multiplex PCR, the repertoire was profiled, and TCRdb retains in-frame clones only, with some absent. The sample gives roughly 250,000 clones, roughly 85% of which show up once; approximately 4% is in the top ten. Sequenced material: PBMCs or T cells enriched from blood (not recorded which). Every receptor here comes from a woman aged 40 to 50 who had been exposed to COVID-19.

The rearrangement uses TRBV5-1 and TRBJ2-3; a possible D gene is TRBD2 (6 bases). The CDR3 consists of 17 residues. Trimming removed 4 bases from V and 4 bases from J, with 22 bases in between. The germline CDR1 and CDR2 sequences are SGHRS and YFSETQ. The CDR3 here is CASSTPRTVSSADTQYF. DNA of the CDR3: TGCGCCAGCAGCACCCCCCGGACGGTGTCTAGCGCAGATACGCAGTATTTT.

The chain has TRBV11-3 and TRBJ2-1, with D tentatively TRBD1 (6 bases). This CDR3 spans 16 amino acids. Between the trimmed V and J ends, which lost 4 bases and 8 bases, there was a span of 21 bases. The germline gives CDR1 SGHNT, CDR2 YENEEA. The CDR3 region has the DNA TGTGCCAGCAGCTCCAGACCGGGACAAGGTATCTATGAGCAGTTCTTC. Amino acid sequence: CASSSRPGQGIYEQFF.

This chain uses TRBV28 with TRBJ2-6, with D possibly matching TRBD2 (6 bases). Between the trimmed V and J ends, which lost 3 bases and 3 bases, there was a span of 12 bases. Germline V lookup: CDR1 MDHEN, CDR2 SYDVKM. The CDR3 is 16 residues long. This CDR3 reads CASSFRGVFGANVLTF. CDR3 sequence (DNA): TGTGCCAGCAGTTTTCGCGGGGTTTTTGGGGCCAACGTCCTGACTTTC. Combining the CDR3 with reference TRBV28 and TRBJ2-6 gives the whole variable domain DVKVTQSSRYLVKRTGEKVFLECVQDMDHENMFWYRQDPGLGLRLIYFSYDVKMKEKGDIPEGYSVSREKKERFSLILESASTNQTSMYLCASSFRGVFGANVLTFGAGSRLTVL.

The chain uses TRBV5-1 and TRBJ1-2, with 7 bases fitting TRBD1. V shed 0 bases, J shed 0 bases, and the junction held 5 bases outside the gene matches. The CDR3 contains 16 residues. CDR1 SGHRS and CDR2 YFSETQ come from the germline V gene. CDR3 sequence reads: CASSLARDRTNYGYTF. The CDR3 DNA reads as TGCGCCAGCAGCTTGGCGCGGGACAGAACTAACTATGGCTACACCTTC.

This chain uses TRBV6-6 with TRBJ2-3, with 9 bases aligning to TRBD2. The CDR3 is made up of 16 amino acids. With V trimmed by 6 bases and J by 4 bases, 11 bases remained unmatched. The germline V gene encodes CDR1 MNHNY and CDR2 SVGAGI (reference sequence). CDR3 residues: CASSTFSGGGADTQYF. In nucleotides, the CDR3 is TGTGCCAGCAGCACTTTTAGCGGGGGAGGGGCAGATACGCAGTATTTT.

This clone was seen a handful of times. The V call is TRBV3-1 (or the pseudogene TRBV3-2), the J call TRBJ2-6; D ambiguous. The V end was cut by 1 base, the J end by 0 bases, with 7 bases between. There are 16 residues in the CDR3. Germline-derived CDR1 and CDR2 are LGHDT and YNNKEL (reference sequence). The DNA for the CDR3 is TGTGCCAGCAGCCAAGCTAGGAGCTCTGGGGCCAACGTCCTGACTTTC. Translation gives CASSQARSSGANVLTF.

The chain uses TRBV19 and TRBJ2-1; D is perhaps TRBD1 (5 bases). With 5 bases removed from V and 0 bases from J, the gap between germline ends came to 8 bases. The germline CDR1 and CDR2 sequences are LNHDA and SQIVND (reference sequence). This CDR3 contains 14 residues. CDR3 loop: CASSQGNSYNEQFF. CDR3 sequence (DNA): TGTGCCAGTAGTCAGGGTAACTCCTACAATGAGCAGTTCTTC.

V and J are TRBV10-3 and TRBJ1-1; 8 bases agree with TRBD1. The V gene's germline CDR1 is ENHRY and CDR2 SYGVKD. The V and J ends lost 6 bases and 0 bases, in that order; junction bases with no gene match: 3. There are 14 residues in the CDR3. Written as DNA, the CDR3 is TGTGCCATCAGAGCGACAGGGGTGAACACTGAAGCTTTCTTT. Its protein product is CAIRATGVNTEAFF.

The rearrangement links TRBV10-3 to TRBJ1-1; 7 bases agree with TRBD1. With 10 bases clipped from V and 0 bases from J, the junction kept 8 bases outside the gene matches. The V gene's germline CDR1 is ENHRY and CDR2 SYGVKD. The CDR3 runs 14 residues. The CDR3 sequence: CATRDSPMNTEAFF. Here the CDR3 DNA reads TGTGCCACTAGGGACAGTCCGATGAACACTGAAGCTTTCTTT.

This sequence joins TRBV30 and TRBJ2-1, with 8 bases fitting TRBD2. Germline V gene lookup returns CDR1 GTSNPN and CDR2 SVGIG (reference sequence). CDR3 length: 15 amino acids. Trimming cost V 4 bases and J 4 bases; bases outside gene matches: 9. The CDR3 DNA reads TGTGCCTGGACCCTAGGGGTAGCGGGATACAATGAGCAGTTCTTC. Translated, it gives CAWTLGVAGYNEQFF.

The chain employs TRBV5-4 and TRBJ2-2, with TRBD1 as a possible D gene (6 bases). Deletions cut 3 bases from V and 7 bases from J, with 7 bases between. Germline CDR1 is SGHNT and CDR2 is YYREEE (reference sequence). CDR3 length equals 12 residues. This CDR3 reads CASSYRVGELFF. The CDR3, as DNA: TGTGCCAGCAGCTACAGGGTCGGGGAGCTGTTTTTT.

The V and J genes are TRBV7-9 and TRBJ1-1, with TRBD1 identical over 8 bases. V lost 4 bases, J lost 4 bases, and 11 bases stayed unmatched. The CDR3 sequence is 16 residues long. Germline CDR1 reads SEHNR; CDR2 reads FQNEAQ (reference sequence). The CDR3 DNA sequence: TGTGCCAGCAGCTCGCAGGGGGCAAGCGTTGGCACTGAAGCTTTCTTT. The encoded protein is CASSSQGASVGTEAFF. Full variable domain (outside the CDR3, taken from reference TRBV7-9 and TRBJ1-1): DTGVSQNPRHKITKRGQNVTFRCDPISEHNRLYWYRQTLGQGPEFLTYFQNEAQLEKSRLLSDRFSAERPKGSFSTLEIQRTEQGDSAMYLCASSSQGASVGTEAFFGQGTRLTVV.

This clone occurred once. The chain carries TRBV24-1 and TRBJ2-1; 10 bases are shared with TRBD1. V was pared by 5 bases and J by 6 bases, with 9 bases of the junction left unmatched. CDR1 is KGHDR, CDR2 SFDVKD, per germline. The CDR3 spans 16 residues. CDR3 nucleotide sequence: TGTGCCACCAGTGTCCAAGGGGACAGGGGTGCCAATGAGCAGTTCTTC. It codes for CATSVQGDRGANEQFF.

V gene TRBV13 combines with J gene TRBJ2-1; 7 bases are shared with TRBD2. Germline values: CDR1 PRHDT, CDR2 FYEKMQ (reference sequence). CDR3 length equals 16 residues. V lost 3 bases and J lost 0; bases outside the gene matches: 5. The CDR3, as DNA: TGTGCCAGCAGCTTCCGTACTAGCGCCTCCTACAATGAGCAGTTCTTC. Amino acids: CASSFRTSASYNEQFF.

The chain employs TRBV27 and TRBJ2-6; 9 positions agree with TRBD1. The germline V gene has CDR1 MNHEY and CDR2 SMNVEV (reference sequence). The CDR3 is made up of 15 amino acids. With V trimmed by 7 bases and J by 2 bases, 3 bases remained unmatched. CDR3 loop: CASTGQGPGANVLTF. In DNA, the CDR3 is TGTGCCAGCACTGGACAGGGGCCTGGGGCCAACGTCCTGACTTTC.

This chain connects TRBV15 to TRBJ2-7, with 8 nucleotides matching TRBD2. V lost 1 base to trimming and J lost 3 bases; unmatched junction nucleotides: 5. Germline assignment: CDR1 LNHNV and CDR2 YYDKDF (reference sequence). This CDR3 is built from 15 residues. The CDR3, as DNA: TGTGCCACCAGCAGAGGCGGACTAGCCAACTACGAGCAGTACTTC. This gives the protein CATSRGGLANYEQYF.

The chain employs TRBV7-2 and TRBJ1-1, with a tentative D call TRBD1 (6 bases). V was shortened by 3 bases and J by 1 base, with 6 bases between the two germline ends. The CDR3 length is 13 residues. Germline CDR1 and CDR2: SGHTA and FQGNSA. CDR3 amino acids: CASSLDRNTEAFF. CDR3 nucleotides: TGTGCCAGCAGCTTGGACAGGAACACTGAAGCTTTCTTT.

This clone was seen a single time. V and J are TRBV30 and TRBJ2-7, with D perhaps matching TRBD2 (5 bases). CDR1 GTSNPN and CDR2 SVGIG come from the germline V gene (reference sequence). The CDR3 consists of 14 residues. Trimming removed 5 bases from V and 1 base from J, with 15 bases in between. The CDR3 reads CAWDRGGNSYEQYF. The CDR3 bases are TGTGCCTGGGATCGTGGAGGCAATTCCTACGAGCAGTACTTC.

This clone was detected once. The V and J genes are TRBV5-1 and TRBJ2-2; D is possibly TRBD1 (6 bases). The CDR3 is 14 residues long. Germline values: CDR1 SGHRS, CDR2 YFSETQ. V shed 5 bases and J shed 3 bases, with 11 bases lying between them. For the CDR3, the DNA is TGCGCCAGCAGAGGACAGATTGACACCGGGGAGCTGTTTTTT. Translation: CASRGQIDTGELFF.

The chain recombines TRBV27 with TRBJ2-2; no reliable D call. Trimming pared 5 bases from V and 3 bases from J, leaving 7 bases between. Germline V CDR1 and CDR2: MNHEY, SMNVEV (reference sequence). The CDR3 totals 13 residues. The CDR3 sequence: CASSPQYTGELFF. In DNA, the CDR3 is TGTGCCAGCAGTCCCCAATACACCGGGGAGCTGTTTTTT.

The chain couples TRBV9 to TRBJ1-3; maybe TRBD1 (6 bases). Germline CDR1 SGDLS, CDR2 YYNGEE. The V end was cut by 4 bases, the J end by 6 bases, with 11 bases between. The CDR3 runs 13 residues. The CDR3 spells CASSTYRENTIYF. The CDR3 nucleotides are TGTGCCAGCAGCACCTACAGGGAAAACACCATATATTTT.

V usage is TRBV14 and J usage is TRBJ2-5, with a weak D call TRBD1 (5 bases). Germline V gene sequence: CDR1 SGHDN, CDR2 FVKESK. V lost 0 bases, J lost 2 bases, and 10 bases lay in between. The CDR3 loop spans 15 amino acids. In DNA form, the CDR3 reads TGTGCCAGCAGCCAAGAGGGGCACTCTCAAGAGACCCAGTACTTC. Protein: CASSQEGHSQETQYF.

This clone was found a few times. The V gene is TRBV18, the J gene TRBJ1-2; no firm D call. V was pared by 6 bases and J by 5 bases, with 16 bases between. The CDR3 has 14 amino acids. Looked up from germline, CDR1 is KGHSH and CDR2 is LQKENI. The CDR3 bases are TGTGCCAGCTCCCCCGGCAGGTCACCTTATGGCTACACCTTC. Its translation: CASSPGRSPYGYTF.

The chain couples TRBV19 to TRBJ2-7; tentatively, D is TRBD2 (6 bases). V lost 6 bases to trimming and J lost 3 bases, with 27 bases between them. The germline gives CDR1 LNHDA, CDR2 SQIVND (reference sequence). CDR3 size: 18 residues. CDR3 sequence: CASRDFGAPGLGHYEQYF. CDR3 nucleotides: TGTGCCAGTAGAGATTTTGGAGCCCCGGGACTGGGCCACTACGAGCAGTACTTC.

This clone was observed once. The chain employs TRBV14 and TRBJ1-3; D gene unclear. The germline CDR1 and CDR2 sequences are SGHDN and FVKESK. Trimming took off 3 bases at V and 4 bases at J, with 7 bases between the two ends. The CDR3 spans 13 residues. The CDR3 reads CASSQSRGNTIYF. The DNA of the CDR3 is TGTGCCAGCAGCCAGAGCAGGGGAAACACCATATATTTT.

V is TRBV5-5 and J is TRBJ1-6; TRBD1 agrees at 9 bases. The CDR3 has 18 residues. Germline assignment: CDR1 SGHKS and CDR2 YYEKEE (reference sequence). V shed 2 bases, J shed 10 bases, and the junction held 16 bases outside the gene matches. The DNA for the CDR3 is TGTGCCAGCAGCTTACGGGACAGGGTGGCCCGGGGAGGGTCACCCCTCCACTTT. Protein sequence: CASSLRDRVARGGSPLHF.

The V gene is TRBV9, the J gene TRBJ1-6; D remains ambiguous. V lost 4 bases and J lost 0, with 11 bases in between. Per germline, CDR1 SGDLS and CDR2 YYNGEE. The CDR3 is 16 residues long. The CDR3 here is CASSPSGSSYNSPLHF. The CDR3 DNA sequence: TGTGCCAGCAGCCCCAGCGGGAGCTCCTATAATTCACCCCTCCACTTT.

The CDR3 region is CASSIGGGGASFDNEQFF. CDR3 in DNA: TGTGCCAGTAGTATTGGGGGGGGAGGGGCGAGTTTTGACAATGAGCAGTTCTTC. The rearrangement uses TRBV19 and TRBJ2-1, with TRBD2 matching 7 bases. The CDR3 extends over 18 amino acids. V was pared by 3 bases and J by 5 bases, with 16 bases of the junction left unmatched. Germline V gene data show CDR1 as LNHDA and CDR2 as SQIVND (reference sequence).

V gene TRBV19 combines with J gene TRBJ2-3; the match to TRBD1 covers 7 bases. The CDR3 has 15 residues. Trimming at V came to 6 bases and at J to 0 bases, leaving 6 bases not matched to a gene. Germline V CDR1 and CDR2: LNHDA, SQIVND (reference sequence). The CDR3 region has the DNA TGTGCCAGTAGCCCTACGGGACAGAGCACAGATACGCAGTATTTT. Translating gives CASSPTGQSTDTQYF.